This entry lists 31 T cell receptor beta chains sequenced from one sample in a study of cytomegalovirus exposure and HLA in healthy donors. The PCR contained 60 Vbeta and 13 Jbeta primers. Using immunoSEQ multiplex PCR, the repertoire was profiled, and TCRdb retains in-frame clones only, with some absent. The repertoire holds 95,000 to 150,000 clones, with 75% to 90% as singletons. Sequencing used PBMCs. Receptors originate from a man aged 25 to 40 in good health and CMV-seronegative.

To note about this clone: Sequence at one end of the junction differs from germline and may be a read error. V gene TRBV9 combines with J gene TRBJ2-6, with TRBD2 as a possible D gene (6 bases). The length of the CDR3 is 17 residues. Germline V lookup: CDR1 SGDLS, CDR2 YYNGEE. CDR3 in amino acids: CASSTRPEGAGANGLTF. The CDR3 DNA is TGTGCCAGCAGCACCCGCCCGGAGGGTGCTGGGGCCAACGGCCTGACTTTC.

The DNA of the CDR3 is TGTGCCAGCAGCCCCTCGGGGGGGCTAAGCAGTGAAAAACTGTTTTTT. This sequence encodes CASSPSGGLSSEKLFF. The V gene is TRBV9, the J gene TRBJ1-4; D may be TRBD1 (6 bases). The germline V gene encodes CDR1 SGDLS and CDR2 YYNGEE. This CDR3 has 16 amino acids. The V end lost 4 bases, the J end lost 7 bases, and 20 bases lay between the germline ends.

The chain is built from TRBV21-1 and TRBJ2-5; the table assigns TRBD2, which was not confirmed against the DNA. TRBV21-1 is listed as a pseudogene. This CDR3 is built from 14 residues. The chain's CDR3 is CASSGSTVQETQYF. The CDR3 DNA reads TGTGCCAGCAGCGGGAGCACAGTTCAAGAGACCCAGTACTTC.

The rearrangement joins TRBV2 to TRBJ1-5; D unclear. Germline CDR1 SNHLY, CDR2 FYNNEI. Trimming left V 4 bases short and J 8 bases short, with 6 bases between. The length of the CDR3 is 11 residues. The CDR3 region is CASSAGKPQHF. CDR3 DNA: TGTGCCAGCAGTGCGGGGAAGCCCCAGCATTTT.

This clone was seen a handful of times. The chain joins TRBV4-3 to TRBJ2-3, with 10 bases lining up with TRBD2. The CDR3 has 13 amino acids. Germline trimming cut 8 bases from V and 1 base from J; bases unmatched to any gene: 0. Germline V gene data show CDR1 as LGHNA and CDR2 as YSLEER. Here the CDR3 DNA reads TGCGCCAGCGGACTAGCGGGCACAGATACGCAGTATTTT. This codes for CASGLAGTDTQYF.

The chain links TRBV19 to TRBJ2-5; D is possibly TRBD1 (7 bases). From germline, CDR1 is LNHDA and CDR2 SQIVND (reference sequence). The CDR3 sequence is 15 residues long. V dropped 2 bases and J dropped 9 bases, with 19 bases sitting between them. The CDR3 loop is CASSIQGGFQEAQYF. CDR3 nucleotides: TGTGCCAGTAGTATACAGGGGGGATTCCAGGAGGCCCAGTACTTC.

The rearrangement links TRBV10-1 to TRBJ2-1; possibly TRBD2 for D (6 bases). This CDR3 has 12 residues. Trimming pared 8 bases from V and 13 bases from J, leaving 18 bases between. The germline V gene has CDR1 WNHNN and CDR2 SYGVQD (reference sequence). The CDR3 region is CASSATRESQFF. The CDR3 nucleotides read TGCGCCAGCTCTGCGACTAGAGAGAGTCAGTTCTTC.

This chain links TRBV27 with TRBJ1-4, with TRBD1 identical over 8 bases. V shed 5 bases and J 8 bases; nucleotides not matched to a gene: 7. This CDR3 is 14 amino acids long. Germline values: CDR1 MNHEY, CDR2 SMNVEV (reference sequence). The chain's CDR3 is CASSVGQGAEKLFF. The DNA for the CDR3 is TGTGCCAGCAGTGTGGGCCAGGGGGCGGAAAAACTGTTTTTT.

The chain carries TRBV14 and TRBJ2-3; 10 nucleotides match TRBD2. In germline, CDR1 is SGHDN, CDR2 FVKESK. This CDR3 spans 17 amino acids. V was clipped by 3 bases and J by 6 bases; unmatched bases: 12. The CDR3 is CASSHQGLAASFDTQYF. DNA of the CDR3: TGTGCCAGCAGCCACCAAGGACTAGCGGCCTCTTTCGATACGCAGTATTTT.

This chain links TRBV5-1 with TRBJ2-3; a possible D gene is TRBD2 (6 bases). From germline, CDR1 is SGHRS and CDR2 YFSETQ. The V end was cut by 0 bases, the J end by 1 base, with 18 bases between. This CDR3 has 18 residues. The CDR3 region has the DNA TGCGCCAGCAGCTTGGGTCCCCTCGGCGGGGTGGGCACAGATACGCAGTATTTT. Translated, it gives CASSLGPLGGVGTDTQYF.

The chain recombines TRBV10-3 with TRBJ2-1; 9 bases line up with TRBD2. Trimming took 7 bases from V and 7 from J; bases not matched to a gene: 5. CDR1 and CDR2 from the germline V gene are ENHRY and SYGVKD. This CDR3 spans 13 amino acids. CDR3 DNA sequence: TGTGCCATCAATAGCGGGGGATTGAATGAGCAGTTCTTC. It is translated as CAINSGGLNEQFF.

The chain recombines TRBV19 with TRBJ2-5; 9 bases are a match to TRBD1. The assigned J gene may be wrong: the sequence end matches TRBJ2-7 better. Germline V gene lookup returns CDR1 LNHDA and CDR2 SQIVND (reference sequence). This CDR3 spans 18 amino acids. The CDR3 spells CASSISGTGTLSSYEQYF. DNA of the CDR3: TGTGCCAGTAGTATATCGGGGACAGGGACGTTAAGCTCCTACGAGCAGTACTTC.

The chain combines TRBV14 with TRBJ1-2, with a tentative D call TRBD1 (5 bases). The germline V and J ends were trimmed by 4 bases and 2 bases, with 14 bases remaining between them. From germline, CDR1 is SGHDN and CDR2 FVKESK. This CDR3 contains 15 residues. The DNA for the CDR3 is TGTGCCAGCAGCCGCCCGGGGGGGTTGAACTATGGCTACACCTTC. Its protein is CASSRPGGLNYGYTF.

This clone has just a few counts. The chain carries TRBV10-3 and TRBJ2-5; TRBD2 might be the D (5 bases). The CDR3 has 15 amino acids. Between the trimmed V and J ends, which lost 0 bases and 5 bases, there was a span of 13 bases. CDR1 is ENHRY, CDR2 SYGVKD, per germline. CDR3 protein: CAISESGGPGETQYF. The CDR3 DNA reads as TGTGCCATCAGTGAGTCGGGTGGGCCGGGGGAGACCCAGTACTTC.

The chain couples TRBV10-3 to TRBJ1-1; 7 bases match TRBD1. The length of the CDR3 is 13 residues. In germline, CDR1 is ENHRY, CDR2 SYGVKD. The junction had 5 bases not matched to a gene; V was cut back by 10 bases and J by 0 bases. The CDR3 reads CASSGTVNTEAFF. The CDR3 region has the DNA TGTGCCAGCTCCGGGACAGTGAACACTGAAGCTTTCTTT.

This chain links TRBV27 with TRBJ2-1, with D possibly TRBD1 on 5 matching bases. V shed 6 bases and J shed 7 bases, with 19 bases lying between them. Looked up from germline, CDR1 is MNHEY and CDR2 is SMNVEV (reference sequence). The CDR3 length is 15 residues. CDR3 nucleotides: TGTGCCAGCAGCGCCACCTCAGGGTTTTGGAATGAGCAGTTCTTC. Its translation: CASSATSGFWNEQFF.

The chain is built from TRBV20-1 and TRBJ1-2; D unresolved. Germline V gives CDR1 DFQATT, CDR2 SNEGSKA (reference sequence). This CDR3 is 11 amino acids long. Trimming left V 6 bases short and J 4 bases short, with 9 bases between. Here the CDR3 reads CSARWAYGYTF. The CDR3 nucleotides are TGCAGTGCCCGTTGGGCCTATGGCTACACCTTC.

The chain uses TRBV28 and TRBJ1-4, with 9 bases lining up with TRBD1. Germline CDR1 is MDHEN and CDR2 is SYDVKM. CDR3 length equals 16 residues. The J segment lost 1 base and the V segment lost 6 bases, leaving 6 bases of the junction unmatched. In DNA form, the CDR3 reads TGTGCCAGCAGCGAACAGGGGGCAGGAACTAATGAAAAACTGTTTTTT. It codes for CASSEQGAGTNEKLFF.

The V call is TRBV6-1, the J call TRBJ2-2; weak D call: TRBD2 (5 bases). V lost 8 bases to trimming and J lost 6 bases, with 16 bases between them. Germline CDR1 is MNHNS and CDR2 is SASEGT. This CDR3 has 14 amino acids. The DNA of the CDR3 is TGTGCCAGCGGTGGCAGCGGATTCTCCGGGGAGCTGTTTTTT. This gives the protein CASGGSGFSGELFF.

Regarding this clone: Germline is not matched at one junction end, which may reflect a read error. This chain joins TRBV6-6 and TRBJ2-6; D possibly corresponds to TRBD1 (5 bases). Looked up from germline, CDR1 is MNHNY and CDR2 is SVGAGI (reference sequence). This CDR3 contains 16 residues. The CDR3 region has the DNA TGTGCCAGCAGTTACTCGACCAGGTCTGGGGCCAACGGCCTGACTTTC. This encodes CASSYSTRSGANGLTF.

The chain joins TRBV21-1 to TRBJ1-1; TRBD1, as called in the table, went unchecked against the DNA. TRBV21-1 is termed a pseudogene. The length of the CDR3 is 20 residues. The CDR3 here is CASSKFGRRSDRGIVPEAFF. CDR3 in DNA: TGTGCCAGCAGCAAATTCGGGCGTCGGTCAGACAGGGGCATCGTCCCTGAAGCTTTCTTT.

The V and J genes are TRBV7-2 and TRBJ2-2; D remains ambiguous. Germline CDR1 SGHTA, CDR2 FQGNSA. Trimming removed 2 bases from V and 10 bases from J, with 11 bases in between. The CDR3 is 13 residues long. CDR3 bases: TGTGCCAGCAGCTTATATCTGGGCGAGGAGCTGTTTTTT. Translation gives CASSLYLGEELFF.

V and J are TRBV6-6 and TRBJ2-1, with TRBD1 matching over 7 bases. V gave up 4 bases and J gave up 9 bases; unmatched junction bases: 6. The germline gives CDR1 MNHNY, CDR2 SVGAGI (reference sequence). The length of the CDR3 is 13 residues. The CDR3 coding sequence is TGTGCCAGCAGTTCGAACTCAGGGGGTGAGCAGTTCTTC. Its translation: CASSSNSGGEQFF.

V usage is TRBV15 and J usage is TRBJ2-5; unclear D gene. The ends were cut back, 2 bases at V and 2 bases at J, with 12 bases in the middle. Germline V gives CDR1 LNHNV, CDR2 YYDKDF (reference sequence). This CDR3 region has 15 residues. CDR3: CATSRSAAEQETQYF. As DNA, the CDR3 is TGTGCCACCAGCAGATCCGCCGCGGAACAAGAGACCCAGTACTTC.

This clone appeared once. The chain links TRBV5-1 to TRBJ1-5; 7 bases map to TRBD1. Germline CDR1 reads SGHRS; CDR2 reads YFSETQ. The CDR3 is 16 amino acids. V was clipped by 2 bases and J by 0 bases; unmatched bases: 5. This CDR3 reads CASSLTGDGSNQPQHF. The CDR3, as DNA: TGCGCCAGCAGCTTAACAGGGGATGGTAGCAATCAGCCCCAGCATTTT.

V and J are TRBV2 and TRBJ2-2, with D maybe TRBD2 (5 bases). V was clipped by 3 bases and J by 6 bases, with 14 bases between them. Germline lookup yields CDR1 SNHLY and CDR2 FYNNEI. There are 15 residues in the CDR3. CDR3 nucleotide sequence: TGTGCCAGCAGTGATGGTATTACGGAGGCCGGGGAGCTGTTTTTT. It codes for CASSDGITEAGELFF.

The gene calls are TRBV25-1 and TRBJ2-5; a possible D gene is TRBD2 (6 bases). V gave up 2 bases and J gave up 5 bases, with 15 bases separating them. The germline gives CDR1 MGHDK, CDR2 SYGVNS. The CDR3 length is 15 residues. The CDR3 DNA reads TGTGCCAGCAGTGAAGGGACTGGGGGGATCGAGACCCAGTACTTC. As protein: CASSEGTGGIETQYF.

The gene calls are TRBV14 and TRBJ2-7; possibly TRBD1 for D (6 bases). Germline V lookup: CDR1 SGHDN, CDR2 FVKESK. Trimming pared 4 bases from V and 0 bases from J, leaving 16 bases between. This CDR3 has 16 amino acids. The CDR3 region has the DNA TGTGCCAGCAGCCTAGGGGGTTCCCTCCCCTCCTACGAGCAGTACTTC. The encoded protein is CASSLGGSLPSYEQYF.

CDR3 sequence (DNA): TGTGCCAGCAGACCGGGGACTAGCGGGGGGGAGGAGACCCAGTACTTC. As protein: CASRPGTSGGEETQYF. This chain joins TRBV11-2 and TRBJ2-5, with 16 bases that match TRBD2. Looked up from germline, CDR1 is SGHAT and CDR2 is FQNNGV. CDR3 length equals 16 residues. V shed 6 bases and J 5 bases; nucleotides not matched to a gene: 6. Based on the CDR3 plus reference TRBV11-2 and TRBJ2-5, the full variable domain is EAGVAQSPRYKIIEKRQSVAFWCNPISGHATLYWYQQILGQGPKLLIQFQNNGVVDDSQLPKDRFSAERLKGVDSTLKIQPAKLEDSAVYLCASRPGTSGGEETQYFGPGTRLLVL.

CDR3 in amino acids: CASSLLGARGNTIYF. CDR3 nucleotide sequence: TGTGCCAGCAGCTTATTAGGGGCCAGGGGAAACACCATATATTTT. The genes are TRBV11-2 and TRBJ1-3, with a possible D match to TRBD1 (5 bases). The CDR3 runs to 15 residues. Between the trimmed V and J ends, which lost 2 bases and 4 bases, there was a span of 12 bases. Germline V CDR1 and CDR2: SGHAT, FQNNGV.

The chain is built from TRBV5-1 and TRBJ2-5, with D tentatively TRBD1 (6 bases). The DNA end lines up better with TRBJ2-7; the J call may be wrong. The CDR3 runs to 15 residues. Germline-derived CDR1 and CDR2 are SGHRS and YFSETQ. CDR3 sequence (DNA): TGCGCCAGCAGCTTGGACAGGGAATCTATCTACGAGCAGTACTTC. It is translated as CASSLDRESIYEQYF.